This is a list of T cell receptor beta chains from one sample in a study of CD8 T cell repertoires and HIV-1 epitope variants. Sequenced by immunoSEQ multiplex PCR; TCRdb stores in-frame clones only, minus some. The sample carries under 100,000 clones, just under 75% recorded once. Source material: uncultured baseline CD8+ T cells from peripheral blood mononuclear cells (PBMCs). These receptors were collected from a male donor with HIV. Each CDR3 is given with its conserved first and last residue. Each record gives: J gene, V gene, CDR3 protein.

TRBJ2-5	TRBV2	CASSGAQGPQETQYF
TRBJ1-6	TRBV5-6	CASSFDNSPLHF
TRBJ1-4	TRBV19	CASSRGRTGSSTNEKLFF
TRBJ1-4	TRBV6-6	CASSYHALEKLFF
TRBJ1-4	TRBV19	CASSGGATNEKLFF
TRBJ1-5	TRBV6-5	CASSLGGPQHF
TRBJ2-1	TRBV7-2	CASSRGGAGEQFF
TRBJ2-7	TRBV13	CASSSSESSYEQYF
TRBJ2-1	TRBV10-2	CASEQLAGDNEQFF
TRBJ2-7	TRBV28	CASIFSGGAYEQYF
TRBJ2-1	TRBV5-1	CASSSEIYNEQFF
TRBJ2-3	TRBV28	CASSLLGRGTDTQYF
TRBJ1-2	TRBV29-1	CSVENDYTF
TRBJ1-1	TRBV28	CASSNPNIGNTEAFF
TRBJ1-2	TRBV14	CASSQAQGTGYTF
TRBJ2-5	TRBV7-9	CASSLETQYF
TRBJ2-1	TRBV7-2	CASSPVRGGENEQFF
TRBJ2-2	TRBV28	CASSSTPGTSGNTGELFF
TRBJ1-2	TRBV25-1	CASSEVAQGGYTF
TRBJ2-7	TRBV5-8	CASSPYDPDREYYEQYF
TRBJ1-6	TRBV10-3	CAISESLQREGSPLHF
TRBJ1-2	TRBV28	CASSLSMGAANYGYTF
TRBJ1-4	TRBV30	CAWSASADGRGKLFF
TRBJ1-2	TRBV5-4	CASSGGPNYGYTF
TRBJ2-2	TRBV4-1	CASSPALTGELFF
TRBJ1-5	TRBV19	CASSIRSGNQPQHF
TRBJ2-1	TRBV7-3	CASSSGLALVSEQFF
TRBJ2-7	TRBV27	CASPGGEGPYEQYF
TRBJ2-4	TRBV7-8	CASSPRDGDLAKNIQYF
TRBJ2-1	TRBV19	CASTKIVGGHYNEQFF
TRBJ1-1	TRBV14	CASINTGGAGEAFF
TRBJ1-2	TRBV5-5	CASSLGPGGIYGYTF
TRBJ2-5	TRBV12-5	CASGLVGGTGVGTQYF
TRBJ2-3	TRBV10-2	CASSPGVDTQYF
TRBJ2-7	TRBV27	CASSLMTGYYEQYF
TRBJ1-1	TRBV7-9	CASSLAGDGEAFF
TRBJ1-6	TRBV28	CASSSSIRGSPLHF
TRBJ1-4	TRBV15	CATSRPQGAREKLFF
TRBJ1-6	TRBV19	CASSHTPTGSSPLHF
TRBJ1-1	TRBV9	CASSLWENTEAFF
TRBJ2-7	TRBV5-1	CASSLRSGVLYEQYF
TRBJ2-3	TRBV9	CASSVQGVRTDTQYF
TRBJ1-1	TRBV6-5	CASSHAVNTEAFF
TRBJ2-1	TRBV2	CASSRGGEIYEQFF
TRBJ1-1	TRBV18	CASSQPELSTEAFF
TRBJ2-3	TRBV28	CASSPSRWLDTQYF
TRBJ1-6	TRBV7-2	CASRPAGGQGNSPLHF
TRBJ1-1	TRBV29-1	CSPTLGEGTEAFF
TRBJ2-5	TRBV19	CASSIVGGGEETQYF
TRBJ2-7	TRBV6-1	CASSDWTSEIYEQYF
TRBJ1-3	TRBV19	CASKTEYSGNTIYF
TRBJ1-1	TRBV7-2	CASSLAQGNTEAFF
TRBJ2-5	TRBV7-8	CASSFGAGGQETQYF
TRBJ2-7	TRBV27	CASSSYRALNREQYF
TRBJ1-2	TRBV21-1	CASSKAPGEVPNGYTF
TRBJ2-2	TRBV7-8	CASSFLNTGELFF
TRBJ2-7	TRBV6-5	CASSLGSLREQYF
TRBJ2-7	TRBV28	CASSLLGEPYEQYF
TRBJ2-3	TRBV28	CASSLTSGGVGTDTQYF